Described below is a single TCR beta chain sequence and its context. The antigen remains unidentified. This sample is part of a study of tumor-infiltrating lymphocytes in localized non-small cell lung cancer. Study-level information: The cohort mixed smokers and never-smokers, several histologies, and some post-neoadjuvant-chemotherapy samples.

Assay: immunoSEQ multiplex PCR; the TCRdb copy retains only in-frame clones and omits some. The data hold approximately 9,700 clones, with about 80% observed a single time. Study-level results: IM1 and IM2 tumors showed no difference in T-cell fraction. Technical variation could not be separated from intratumor heterogeneity here. Higher tumor T cell infiltration than in uninvolved lung was supported by TCRbeta sequencing.

The sample comprised uninvolved lung tissue not adjacent to the tumor. The clonotype was recovered from a human donor with non-small cell lung cancer.

For the CDR3, the DNA is TGCAGCTTCGCCCGCCTCGACGGCCGTGGGGAGCAGTACTTC. This gives the protein CSFARLDGRGEQYF. The chain uses TRBV29-1 and TRBJ2-7; no clear D gene. Trimming removed 8 bases from V and 7 bases from J, with 24 bases in between. CDR3 length equals 14 residues. CDR1 and CDR2 from the germline V gene are SQVTM and ANQGSEA.